Shown below are 16 T cell receptor beta chains from a single sample sequenced in a study of control samples from healthy donors and cancer patients. The table came from immunoSEQ multiplex PCR; TCRdb's copy has only in-frame clones and leaves some out. Of 100,000 to 150,000 clones listed, about 90% are singletons. The material sequenced was blood. All receptors derive from a woman aged 50 to 60 in good health.

The chain carries TRBV28 and TRBJ1-1; D unresolved. CDR3 length: 15 amino acids. The V gene lost 1 base and the J gene lost 5 bases, with 14 bases spanning the gap. CDR1 and CDR2 (germline): MDHEN, SYDVKM. Here the CDR3 reads CASSLFIDGRTEAFF. CDR3 in DNA: TGTGCCAGCAGTTTATTTATCGATGGAAGGACTGAAGCTTTCTTT.

The gene calls are TRBV5-6 and TRBJ1-5, with D perhaps TRBD1 (5 bases). Trimming cost V 0 bases and J 2 bases, with 9 bases left between them. The CDR3 is 15 residues long. The V gene's germline CDR1 is SGHDT and CDR2 YYEEEE. CDR3 nucleotide sequence: TGTGCCAGCAGCTTGGGTCCGGGGGGCAATCAGCCCCAGCATTTT. Translated, it gives CASSLGPGGNQPQHF. Combining the CDR3 with reference TRBV5-6 and TRBJ1-5 gives the whole variable domain DAGVTQSPTHLIKTRGQQVTLRCSPKSGHDTVSWYQQALGQGPQFIFQYYEEEERQRGNFPDRFSGHQFPNYSSELNVNALLLGDSALYLCASSLGPGGNQPQHFGDGTRLSIL.

The rearrangement uses TRBV28 and TRBJ1-1; 7 bases agree with TRBD1. V shed 5 bases and J 0 bases; nucleotides not matched to a gene: 6. Germline CDR1 and CDR2: MDHEN and SYDVKM. There are 15 residues in the CDR3. The CDR3 nucleotides read TGTGCCAGCAGTCACGGACAGGTAATGAACACTGAAGCTTTCTTT. It is translated as CASSHGQVMNTEAFF.

This chain links TRBV5-1 with TRBJ2-2; 12 positions match TRBD1. From germline, CDR1 is SGHRS and CDR2 YFSETQ. The CDR3 has 15 residues. V shed 5 bases and J 6 bases; nucleotides not matched to a gene: 5. CDR3 in DNA: TGCGCCAGCAGGCCGGGACAGGGGGCGCCCGGGGAGCTGTTTTTT. Its translation: CASRPGQGAPGELFF.

The V call is TRBV19, the J call TRBJ1-1, with TRBD1 matching 7 bases. Trimming cost V 4 bases and J 1 base; bases outside gene matches: 6. Looked up from germline, CDR1 is LNHDA and CDR2 is SQIVND (reference sequence). The CDR3 totals 15 residues. In DNA, the CDR3 is TGTGCCAGTAGTAGCCTCGGGACAGCGAACACTGAAGCTTTCTTT. This gives the protein CASSSLGTANTEAFF.

This chain uses TRBV6-5 with TRBJ2-6; no firm D call. Trimming left V 8 bases short and J 4 bases short, with 15 bases between. This CDR3 has 15 residues. Germline V lookup: CDR1 MNHEY, CDR2 SVGAGI. The CDR3 region has the DNA TGTGCCAGCGGGTCCCAATTGAGCGGGGCCAACGTCCTGACTTTC. It encodes CASGSQLSGANVLTF.

The V and J genes are TRBV30 and TRBJ2-7; the D is unclear. Germline values: CDR1 GTSNPN, CDR2 SVGIG (reference sequence). Trimming removed 2 bases from V and 7 bases from J, with 12 bases in between. The CDR3 length is 12 residues. The CDR3 protein is CAWSTPLGEQYF. The CDR3 DNA sequence: TGTGCCTGGAGTACCCCCCTCGGGGAGCAGTACTTC.

This chain connects TRBV10-3 to TRBJ1-2; a weak D match, TRBD1 (5 bases). Trimming left V 0 bases short and J 4 bases short, with 15 bases between. The CDR3 length is 16 residues. Germline V lookup: CDR1 ENHRY, CDR2 SYGVKD. CDR3 sequence reads: CAISESQGSGVYGYTF. The DNA of the CDR3 is TGTGCCATCAGTGAGTCCCAGGGAAGTGGGGTCTATGGCTACACCTTC.

This clone was recorded only once. V and J are TRBV7-8 and TRBJ2-7, with D possibly being TRBD2 (6 bases). The V and J ends lost 6 bases and 3 bases respectively, with 12 bases between them. CDR1 SGHVS and CDR2 FQNEAQ come from the germline V gene. There are 13 residues in the CDR3. The CDR3 sequence is CASSTETSYEQYF. In DNA, the CDR3 is TGTGCCAGCAGTACGGAGACTAGCTACGAGCAGTACTTC.

The V call is TRBV19, the J call TRBJ1-1; D not certain. The CDR3 totals 15 residues. V gave up 5 bases and J gave up 2 bases, with 15 bases separating them. Germline V gene sequence: CDR1 LNHDA, CDR2 SQIVND (reference sequence). The CDR3: CASSPRTVINTEAFF. DNA for the CDR3: TGTGCCAGTAGTCCGCGGACGGTTATCAACACTGAAGCTTTCTTT.

The chain has TRBV7-9 and TRBJ2-7; TRBD1 matches 8 bases. Germline lookup yields CDR1 SEHNR and CDR2 FQNEAQ (reference sequence). The CDR3 runs 14 residues. Trimming removed 7 bases from V and 3 bases from J; junction bases left unmatched: 8. The CDR3 DNA sequence: TGTGCCAGCACCACGATTACAGGGGGCTACGAGCAGTACTTC. Its protein is CASTTITGGYEQYF.

V usage is TRBV2 and J usage is TRBJ2-3, with 9 nucleotides matching TRBD1. J was trimmed by 9 bases and V by 5 bases; bases with no gene match: 6. The CDR3 runs 13 residues. Germline V gene data show CDR1 as SNHLY and CDR2 as FYNNEI. The CDR3 here is CASSPQDRGTQYF. The CDR3 DNA reads as TGTGCCAGCAGTCCACAAGACAGGGGGACGCAGTATTTT.

This clone is a singleton in its sample. The rearrangement uses TRBV18 and TRBJ1-5; D call uncertain. V lost 0 bases, J lost 6 bases, and 3 bases lay in between. CDR1 KGHSH and CDR2 LQKENI come from the germline V gene. This CDR3 comprises 12 residues. The chain's CDR3 is CASSPPSQPQHF. The CDR3 DNA reads as TGTGCCAGCTCACCACCGTCTCAGCCCCAGCATTTT. Combining the CDR3 with reference TRBV18 and TRBJ1-5 gives the whole variable domain NAGVMQNPRHLVRRRGQEARLRCSPMKGHSHVYWYRQLPEEGLKFMVYLQKENIIDESGMPKERFSAEFPKEGPSILRIQQVVRGDSAAYFCASSPPSQPQHFGDGTRLSIL.

CDR3 in amino acids: CSVEKGRGYEQYF. CDR3 sequence (DNA): TGCAGCGTTGAAAAGGGCAGGGGTTACGAGCAGTACTTC. The gene calls are TRBV29-1 and TRBJ2-7, with a weak D call TRBD1 (6 bases). Per the germline V gene, CDR1 is SQVTM and CDR2 is ANQGSEA. There are 13 residues in the CDR3. Trimming pared 2 bases from V and 4 bases from J, leaving 12 bases between.

In its sample, this clone was seen once. The chain recombines TRBV7-8 with TRBJ1-1; D possibly corresponds to TRBD1 (5 bases). Germline CDR1 and CDR2: SGHVS and FQNEAQ. This CDR3 has 14 amino acids. Trimming removed 2 bases from V and 4 bases from J, with 11 bases in between. CDR3 region: CASSLQQGSTEAFF. As DNA, the CDR3 is TGTGCCAGCAGCTTACAGCAGGGATCCACTGAAGCTTTCTTT.

The chain links TRBV6-6 to TRBJ2-1; D tentatively fits TRBD1 or TRBD2 (5 bases each). The V gene lost 2 bases and the J gene lost 0 bases, with 8 bases spanning the gap. Germline CDR1 reads MNHNY; CDR2 reads SVGAGI (reference sequence). This CDR3 contains 15 residues. The CDR3 loop is CASSYGGSSYNEQFF. The CDR3 nucleotides are TGTGCCAGCAGTTACGGGGGAAGCTCCTACAATGAGCAGTTCTTC.